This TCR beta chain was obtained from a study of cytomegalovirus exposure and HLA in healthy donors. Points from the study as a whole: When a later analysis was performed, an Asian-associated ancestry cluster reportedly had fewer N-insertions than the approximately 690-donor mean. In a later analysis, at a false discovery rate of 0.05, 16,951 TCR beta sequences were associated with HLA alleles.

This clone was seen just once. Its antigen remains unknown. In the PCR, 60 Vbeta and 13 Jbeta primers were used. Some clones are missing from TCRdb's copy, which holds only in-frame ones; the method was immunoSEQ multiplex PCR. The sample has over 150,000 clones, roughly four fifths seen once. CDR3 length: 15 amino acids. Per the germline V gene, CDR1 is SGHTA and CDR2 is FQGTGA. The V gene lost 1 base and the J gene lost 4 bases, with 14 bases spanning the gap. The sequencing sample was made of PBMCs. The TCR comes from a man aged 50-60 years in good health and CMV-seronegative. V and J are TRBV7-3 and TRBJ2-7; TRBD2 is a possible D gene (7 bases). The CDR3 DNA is TGTGCCAGCAGCTTAAACGAGGGGGGGCTGTACGAGCAGTACTTC. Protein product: CASSLNEGGLYEQYF.